The 5 T cell receptor beta chains listed next were all sequenced from one sample in a study of CD8 T cells in ankylosing spondylitis. From the 5' RACE reads, TCRdb called clonotypes with MiXCR, one entry per CDR3 protein. The sample has tens of thousands of distinct CDR3 sequences, roughly 5.3% seen once; the top ten hold about 2.2%. Sequenced input: blood, either unsorted or a sorted T cell fraction (not recorded which). These receptors came from a male donor with ankylosing spondylitis or in good health (not recorded which).

This clonotype was found many times. The chain links TRBV20-1 to TRBJ1-1; TRBD1 matches 7 bases. The CDR3 is 13 amino acids. Losses at the gene ends were 6 bases for V and 7 bases for J; bases not matched to a gene: 11. The germline CDR1 and CDR2 sequences are DFQATT and SNEGSKA (reference sequence). CDR3 sequence reads: CSASKPGGREAFF. The CDR3 nucleotides are TGCAGTGCCTCAAAACCAGGGGGGCGTGAAGCTTTCTTT.

This clonotype was detected ten times or more. J is TRBJ1-1 and V is TRBV20-1; D is ambiguous. V shed 5 bases and J shed 3 bases, with 13 bases lying between them. CDR1 and CDR2 (germline): DFQATT, SNEGSKA (reference sequence). The CDR3 has 13 amino acids. The CDR3 sequence is CSAGQTPDTEAFF. The CDR3 DNA reads as TGCAGTGCTGGGCAGACCCCCGACACTGAAGCTTTCTTT.

This clonotype was recorded many times. The J gene is TRBJ2-1, the V gene TRBV9; 11 bases are a match to TRBD2. V lost 3 bases, J lost 3 bases, and 2 bases stayed unmatched. This CDR3 contains 15 residues. The germline CDR1 and CDR2 sequences are SGDLS and YYNGEE. As DNA, the CDR3 is TGTGCCAGCAGCGCTAGCGGGGGGTACTACAATGAGCAGTTCTTC. Its translation is CASSASGGYYNEQFF.

This clonotype occurred many times. The rearrangement joins TRBV6-2 or TRBV6-3 to TRBJ2-2; maybe TRBD2 (5 bases). Deletions cut 6 bases from V and 3 bases from J, with 11 bases between. Germline V lookup: CDR1 MNHEY, CDR2 SVGEGT. This CDR3 has 14 residues. In DNA, the CDR3 is TGTGCCAGCAGCGAACTAGACTACACCGGGGAGCTGTTTTTT. Its translation is CASSELDYTGELFF.

The table lists this clonotype with a count of one. J is TRBJ1-2 and V is TRBV14; a weak D match, TRBD1 (5 bases). Germline V gene lookup returns CDR1 SGHDN and CDR2 FVKESK. The CDR3 length is 13 residues. V lost 4 bases and J lost 6, with 12 bases in between. This CDR3 reads CASSPVGGNGYTF. The CDR3, as DNA: TGTGCCAGCAGCCCAGTCGGGGGAAATGGCTACACCTTC. Full variable domain (rest looked up from reference TRBV14 and TRBJ1-2): EAGVTQFPSHSVIEKGQTVTLRCDPISGHDNLYWYRRVMGKEIKFLLHFVKESKQDESGMPNNRFLAERTGGTYSTLKVQPAELEDSGVYFCASSPVGGNGYTFGSGTRLTVV.